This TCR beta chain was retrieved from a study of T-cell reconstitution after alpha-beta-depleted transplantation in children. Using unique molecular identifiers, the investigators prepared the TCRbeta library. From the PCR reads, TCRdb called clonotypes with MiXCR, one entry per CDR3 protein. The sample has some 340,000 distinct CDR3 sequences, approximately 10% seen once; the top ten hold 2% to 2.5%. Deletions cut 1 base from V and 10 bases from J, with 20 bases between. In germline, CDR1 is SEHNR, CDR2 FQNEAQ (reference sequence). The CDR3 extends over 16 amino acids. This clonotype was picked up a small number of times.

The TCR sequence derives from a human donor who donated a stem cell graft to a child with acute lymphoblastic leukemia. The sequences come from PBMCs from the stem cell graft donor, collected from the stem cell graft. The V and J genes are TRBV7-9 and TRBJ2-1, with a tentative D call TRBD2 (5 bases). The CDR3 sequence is CASSLVGTSGMLEQFF. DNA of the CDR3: TGTGCCAGCAGCTTAGTAGGTACTAGTGGGATGTTGGAGCAGTTCTTC.